What follows is one T cell receptor (beta chain) and its context. Its specificity is not known. The data derive from a study of T cells in localized non-small cell lung cancer. Overall study results and limits: Without multi-region sequencing, intratumor heterogeneity could not be excluded.

Method: immunoSEQ multiplex PCR; TCRdb's copy keeps in-frame clones and lacks some. Here the sample spans around 40,000 clones, 88% being singletons. The source of this sequence is a female donor at least 60 years old with stage I squamous cell lung carcinoma. Here the sequenced sample was peripheral blood, taken before any cancer treatment.

For the CDR3, the DNA is TGCAGCGCCGCAAACCTGGACACTAGGGATGGCTACACCTTC. It encodes CSAANLDTRDGYTF. The chain is built from TRBV29-1 and TRBJ1-2, with a weak D call TRBD1 (5 bases). The germline V gene has CDR1 SQVTM and CDR2 ANQGSEA. V was pared by 7 bases and J by 6 bases, with 21 bases between. The CDR3 sequence is 14 residues long. Using reference TRBV29-1 and TRBJ1-2 for the parts outside the CDR3, the full variable domain is SAVISQKPSRDICQRGTSLTIQCQVDSQVTMMFWYRQQPGQSLTLIATANQGSEATYESGFVIDKFPISRPNLTFSTLTVSNMSPEDSSIYLCSAANLDTRDGYTFGSGTRLTVV.